The clone carrying this T cell receptor beta chain occurred a few times. These data come from a study of blood T cell repertoires in COVID-19. On the study more broadly: PBMCs, B-cell-depleted T cells, or T cells provided the cDNA or gDNA that made up the material.

Trimming removed 8 bases at V and 3 bases at J, with 20 bases between. The germline V gene encodes CDR1 SNHLY and CDR2 FYNNEI. The CDR3 spans 15 residues. Authors' processing steps: Cell counts per sample came from amplifying reference gene primers. Only in-frame clones appear in the TCRdb table, and some are missing; sequencing was by immunoSEQ multiplex PCR. D and trimming were read from the DNA, whereas the V and J calls and clone size are those reported in that table. Seen here are hundreds of thousands of clones, 85% to 90% observed once, and the top ten hold 4.3%. The chain employs TRBV2 and TRBJ2-7; a weak D match, TRBD2 (8 bases). Sequenced: peripheral blood. The source is a woman aged 30 to 39 with acute or convalescent COVID-19. The CDR3 protein is CASLNAGGQSYEQYF. CDR3 bases: TGTGCCAGCCTTAATGCGGGGGGACAGAGCTACGAGCAGTACTTC.